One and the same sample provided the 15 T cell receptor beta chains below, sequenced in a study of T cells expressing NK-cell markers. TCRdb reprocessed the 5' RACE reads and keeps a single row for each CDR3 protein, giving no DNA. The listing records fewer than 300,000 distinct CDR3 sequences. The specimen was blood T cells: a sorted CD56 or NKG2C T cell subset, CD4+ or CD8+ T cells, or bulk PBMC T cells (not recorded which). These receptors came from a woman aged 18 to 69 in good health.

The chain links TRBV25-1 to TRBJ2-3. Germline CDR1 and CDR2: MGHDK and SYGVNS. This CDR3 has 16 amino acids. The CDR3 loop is CASSDGLGKGTDTQYF. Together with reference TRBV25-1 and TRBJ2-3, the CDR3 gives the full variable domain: EADIYQTPRYLVIGTGKKITLECSQTMGHDKMYWYQQDPGMELHLIHYSYGVNSTEKGDLSSESTVSRIRTEHFPLTLESARPSHTSQYLCASSDGLGKGTDTQYFGPGTRLTVL.

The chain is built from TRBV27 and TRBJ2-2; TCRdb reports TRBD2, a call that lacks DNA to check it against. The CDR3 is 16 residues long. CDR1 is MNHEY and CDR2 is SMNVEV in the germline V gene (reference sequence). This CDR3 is CASRRGGLINTGELFF.

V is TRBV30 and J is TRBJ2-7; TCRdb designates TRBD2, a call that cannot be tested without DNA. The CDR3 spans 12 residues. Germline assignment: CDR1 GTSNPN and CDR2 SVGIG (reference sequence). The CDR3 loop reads CAWSGGGYEQYF.

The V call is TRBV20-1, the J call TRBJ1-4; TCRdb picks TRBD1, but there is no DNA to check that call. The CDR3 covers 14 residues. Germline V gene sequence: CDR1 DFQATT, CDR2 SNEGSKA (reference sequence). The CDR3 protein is CSARGAGVNEKLFF.

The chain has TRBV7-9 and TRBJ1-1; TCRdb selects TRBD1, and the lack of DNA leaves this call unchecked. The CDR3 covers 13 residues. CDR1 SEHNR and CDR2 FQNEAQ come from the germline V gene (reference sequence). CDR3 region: CASSGWDRVAAFF.

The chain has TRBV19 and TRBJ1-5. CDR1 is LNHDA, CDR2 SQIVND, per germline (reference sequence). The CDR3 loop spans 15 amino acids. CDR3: CASRVRPNSNQPQHF.

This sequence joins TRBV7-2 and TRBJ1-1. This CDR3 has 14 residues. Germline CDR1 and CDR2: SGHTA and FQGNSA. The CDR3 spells CASSLHRGNTEAFF.

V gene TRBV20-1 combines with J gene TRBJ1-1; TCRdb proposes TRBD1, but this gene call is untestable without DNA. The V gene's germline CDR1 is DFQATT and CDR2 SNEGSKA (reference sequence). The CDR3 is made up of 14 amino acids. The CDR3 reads CSADRPGQNTEAFF.

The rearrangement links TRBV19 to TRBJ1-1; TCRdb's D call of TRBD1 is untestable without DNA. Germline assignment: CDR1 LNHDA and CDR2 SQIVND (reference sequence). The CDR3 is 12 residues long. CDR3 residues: CASSQQGPEAFF.

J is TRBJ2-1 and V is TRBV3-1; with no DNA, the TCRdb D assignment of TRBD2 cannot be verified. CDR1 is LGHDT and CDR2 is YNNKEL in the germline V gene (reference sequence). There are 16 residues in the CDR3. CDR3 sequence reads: CASSGTRLAGIEEQFF.

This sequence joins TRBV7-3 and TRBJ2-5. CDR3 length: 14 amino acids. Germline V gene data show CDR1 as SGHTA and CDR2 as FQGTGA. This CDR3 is CASSLTGYGETQYF.

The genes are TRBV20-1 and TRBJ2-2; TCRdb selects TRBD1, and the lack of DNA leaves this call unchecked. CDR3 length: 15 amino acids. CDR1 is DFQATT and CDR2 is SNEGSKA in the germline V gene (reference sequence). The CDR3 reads CSARDFGGDTGELFF.

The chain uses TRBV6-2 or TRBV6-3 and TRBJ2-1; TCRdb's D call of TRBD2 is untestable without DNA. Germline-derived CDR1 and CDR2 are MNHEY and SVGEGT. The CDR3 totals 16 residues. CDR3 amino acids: CASSYVSGGTGNEQFF.

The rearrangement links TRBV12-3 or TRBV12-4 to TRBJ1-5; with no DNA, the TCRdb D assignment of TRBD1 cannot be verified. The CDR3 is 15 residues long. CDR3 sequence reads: CASSFRTGGVQPQHF.

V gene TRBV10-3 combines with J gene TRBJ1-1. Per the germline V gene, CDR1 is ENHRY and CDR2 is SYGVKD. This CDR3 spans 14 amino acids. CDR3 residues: CAISEWQANTEAFF.